The entry below describes one T cell receptor beta chain. Its antigen is currently not known. Per-base quality was not reported, and no clone a single base away is much larger than it. Ficoll-Paque density gradient centrifugation was used to isolate PBMCs. From the cysteine up to the phenylalanine, the CDR3 has a length of 15 residues. CDR3 DNA is the only sequence kept; it has 45 bases, read in frame from the first base. V lost 4 bases and J lost 9 bases; the stretch between them is 19 bases long. This entry comes from a study of T-cell memory formation after mild COVID-19 (dated by TCRdb to about 2021). General notes on the study: TCR sequence clusters from the two donors were largely donor specific. The cohort was made up of two young adult volunteers, one female and one male, who were previously healthy. In two donors, T-cell clones that expanded and contracted after mild COVID-19 were followed by sequencing TCRalpha and TCRbeta repertoires longitudinally.

Sequenced using an Illumina NovaSeq 6000. TCRalpha and TCRbeta cDNA libraries were built by 5'RACE with constant-segment primers, adding sample barcodes and unique molecular identifiers. RNA was extracted from every sample with Trizol reagent. Amplification of the libraries took two PCR steps, and the second step added a second sample barcode plus Illumina TruSeq adapters. Libraries were sequenced on an Illumina NovaSeq with 2 x 150 bp paired-end reads. As for the authors' bioinformatics: With migec v1.2.7, reads were demultiplexed and then collapsed into UMI-guided consensus sequences. Using mixcr v2.1.11, the UMI consensuses were aligned to TRA and TRB V and J templates and assembled into clonotypes. A clonotype was counted as expanded or contracted only when both edgeR and NoisET called the clonotype significant, with the noise models trained on biological replicates. edgeR calls used a false discovery rate-adjusted p below 0.01 and a log2 fold-change threshold of 1. As an exploratory analysis of dynamics, max-normalized trajectories of the 1000 most abundant clonotypes were examined with PCA combined with hierarchical clustering. Separately sequenced CD4+ and CD8+ repertoires were used to assign the CD4 or CD8 phenotype of responding clones. Using fastp at Q25 and MiXCR, TCRdb reprocessed the public reads and kept productive beta chains. Identical CDR3 protein sequences are pooled into one entry, listed with their most common genes and DNA. TCRdb, rather than the study authors, made the V and J calls. In all, the sample holds hundreds of thousands of distinct CDR3 sequences, and roughly 25% of those were seen once. Around 13% of the sample comes from the top ten.

Study-level results and caveats: Some responding clones were detected in pre-infection memory, suggesting pre-existing cross-reactive memory T cells joined the SARS-CoV-2 response. The study included only a couple of mild cases, and larger cohorts that include severe cases with pre-infection samples were judged to be necessary. Contracting CD4+ clones appeared mostly in the CM and EM memory subsets, whereas CD8+ clones were enriched in EMRA. Whether the second-wave clones peaking on day 37 were SARS-CoV-2 specific was not confirmed. Clones contracting from day 15 to 85 had balanced CD4/CD8 phenotypes, while a second wave expanding from day 15 to 37 was biased towards CD4+.

Recombination connected TRBV12-3 or TRBV12-4 to TRBJ2-1; TRBD2 is a weak D gene call, 6 bases matching. This TCR came from an adult woman who had mild COVID-19 (a few samples of this study predate the infection). The sample titles of this study are shuffled in the database, so cell type and time point are left out; the donor was told from shared clones. The specimen sequenced was PBMCs or a T cell subset sorted from them (not recorded which). The bases read TGTGCCAGCAGTTACGGCGGCCCAATCGGGGGTGAGCAGTTCTTC. It translates as CASSYGGPIGGEQFF.